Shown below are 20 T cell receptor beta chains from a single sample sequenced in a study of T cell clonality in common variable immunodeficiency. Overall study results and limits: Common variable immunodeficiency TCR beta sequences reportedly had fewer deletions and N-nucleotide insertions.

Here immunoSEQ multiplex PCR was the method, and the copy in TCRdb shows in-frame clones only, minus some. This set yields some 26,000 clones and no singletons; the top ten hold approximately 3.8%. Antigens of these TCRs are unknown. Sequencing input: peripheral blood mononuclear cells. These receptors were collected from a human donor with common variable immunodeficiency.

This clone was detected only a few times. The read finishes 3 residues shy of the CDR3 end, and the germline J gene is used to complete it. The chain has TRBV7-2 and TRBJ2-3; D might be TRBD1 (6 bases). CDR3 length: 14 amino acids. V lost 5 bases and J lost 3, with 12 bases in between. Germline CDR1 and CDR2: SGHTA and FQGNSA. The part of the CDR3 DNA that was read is TGTGCCAGCAGCCGAGGGGGAAGGACAGATACG. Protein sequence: CASSRGGRTDT. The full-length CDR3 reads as CASSRGGRTDTQYF.

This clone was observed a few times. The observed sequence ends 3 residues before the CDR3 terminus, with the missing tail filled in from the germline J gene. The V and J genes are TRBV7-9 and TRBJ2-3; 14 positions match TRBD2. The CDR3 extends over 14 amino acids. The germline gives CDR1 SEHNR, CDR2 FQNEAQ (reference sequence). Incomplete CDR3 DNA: TGTGCCAGCAGCCCGGGACTAGCGGGAGACACG. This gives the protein CASSPGLAGDT. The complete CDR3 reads CASSPGLAGDTQYF.

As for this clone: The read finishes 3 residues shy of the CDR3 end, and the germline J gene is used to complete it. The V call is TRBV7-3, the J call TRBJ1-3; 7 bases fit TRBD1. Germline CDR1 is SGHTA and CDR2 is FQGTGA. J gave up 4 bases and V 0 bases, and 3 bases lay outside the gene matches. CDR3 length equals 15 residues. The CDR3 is CASSLTKGAGNTIYF. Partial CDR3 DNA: TGTGCCAGCAGCTTAACGAAGGGGGCCGGAAACACC.

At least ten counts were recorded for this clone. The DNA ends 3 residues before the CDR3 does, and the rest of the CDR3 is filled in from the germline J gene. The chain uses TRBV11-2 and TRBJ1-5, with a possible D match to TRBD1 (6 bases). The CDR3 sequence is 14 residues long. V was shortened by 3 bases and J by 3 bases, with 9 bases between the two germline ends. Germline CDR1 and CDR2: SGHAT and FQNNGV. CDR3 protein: CASSFRTVNQPQHF. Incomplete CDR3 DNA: TGTGCCAGCAGCTTTAGGACAGTCAATCAGCCC.

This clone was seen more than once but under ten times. CDR3 amino acids: CASSLGGQGGYEQYF. The part of the CDR3 DNA that was read is TGTGCCAGCAGCTTAGGGGGGCAGGGGGGCTACGAG. This chain uses TRBV7-2 with TRBJ2-7; TRBD1 might be the D (7 bases). Coverage ceases 3 residues before the CDR3 finishes, and the germline J gene fills in the end. Between the trimmed V and J ends, which lost 1 base and 3 bases, there was a span of 13 bases. The CDR3 sequence is 15 residues long. CDR1 is SGHTA, CDR2 FQGNSA, per germline.

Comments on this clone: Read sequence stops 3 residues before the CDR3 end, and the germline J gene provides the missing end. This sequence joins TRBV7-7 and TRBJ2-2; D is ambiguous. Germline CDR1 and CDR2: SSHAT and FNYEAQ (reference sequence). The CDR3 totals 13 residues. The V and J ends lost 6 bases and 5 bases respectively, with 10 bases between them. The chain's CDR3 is CASSLTPTGELFF. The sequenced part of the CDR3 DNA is TGTGCCAGCAGTTTGACACCTACCGGGGAG.

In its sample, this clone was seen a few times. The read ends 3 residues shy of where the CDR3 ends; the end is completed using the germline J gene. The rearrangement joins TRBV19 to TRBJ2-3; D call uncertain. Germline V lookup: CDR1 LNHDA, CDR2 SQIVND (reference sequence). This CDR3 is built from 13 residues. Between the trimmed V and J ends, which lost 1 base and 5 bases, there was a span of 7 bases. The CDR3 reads CASSIGRKDTQYF. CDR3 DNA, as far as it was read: TGTGCCAGTAGTATAGGGCGGAAAGATACG. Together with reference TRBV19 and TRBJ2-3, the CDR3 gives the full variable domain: DGGITQSPKYLFRKEGQNVTLSCEQNLNHDAMYWYRQDPGQGLRLIYYSQIVNDFQKGDIAEGYSVSREKKESFPLTVTSAQKNPTAFYLCASSIGRKDTQYFGPGTRLTVL.

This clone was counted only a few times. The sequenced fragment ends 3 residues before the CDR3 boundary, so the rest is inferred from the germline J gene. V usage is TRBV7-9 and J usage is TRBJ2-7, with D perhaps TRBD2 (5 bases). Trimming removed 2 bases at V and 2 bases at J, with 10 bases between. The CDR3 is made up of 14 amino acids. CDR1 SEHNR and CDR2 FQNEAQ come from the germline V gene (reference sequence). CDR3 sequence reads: CASSLLARPYEQYF. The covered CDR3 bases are TGTGCCAGCAGCTTATTAGCGCGGCCCTACGAG.

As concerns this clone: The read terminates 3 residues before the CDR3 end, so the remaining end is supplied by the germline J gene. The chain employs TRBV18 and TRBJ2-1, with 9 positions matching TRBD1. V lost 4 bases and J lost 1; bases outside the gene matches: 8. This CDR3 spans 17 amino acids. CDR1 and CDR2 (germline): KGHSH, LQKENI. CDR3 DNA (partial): TGTGCCAGCTCACGCTGGACAGGGGTTAATTCCTACAATGAG. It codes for CASSRWTGVNSYNE. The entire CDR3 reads CASSRWTGVNSYNEQFF.

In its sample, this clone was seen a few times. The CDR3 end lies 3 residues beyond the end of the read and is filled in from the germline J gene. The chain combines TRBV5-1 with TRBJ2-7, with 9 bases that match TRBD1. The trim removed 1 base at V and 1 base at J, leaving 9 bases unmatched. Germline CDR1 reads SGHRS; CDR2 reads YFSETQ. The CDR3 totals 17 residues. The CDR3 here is CASSLRSGQGMSYEQYF. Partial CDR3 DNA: TGCGCCAGCAGCTTGCGTTCCGGACAGGGGATGTCCTACGAG.

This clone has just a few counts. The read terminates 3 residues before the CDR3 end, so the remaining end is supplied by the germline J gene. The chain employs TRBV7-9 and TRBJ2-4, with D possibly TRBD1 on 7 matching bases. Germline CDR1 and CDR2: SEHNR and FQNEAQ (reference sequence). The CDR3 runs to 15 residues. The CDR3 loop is CASSLYVGGQDLQYF. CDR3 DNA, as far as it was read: TGTGCCAGCAGCTTATATGTGGGAGGACAGGATCTT.

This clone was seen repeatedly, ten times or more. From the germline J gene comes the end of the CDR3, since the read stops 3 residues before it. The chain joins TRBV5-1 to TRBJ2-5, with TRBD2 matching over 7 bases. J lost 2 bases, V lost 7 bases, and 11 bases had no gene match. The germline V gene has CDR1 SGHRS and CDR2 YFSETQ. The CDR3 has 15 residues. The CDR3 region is CASLPRGERQETQYF. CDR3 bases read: TGCGCCAGCCTTCCCCGGGGGGAGAGACAAGAGACC.

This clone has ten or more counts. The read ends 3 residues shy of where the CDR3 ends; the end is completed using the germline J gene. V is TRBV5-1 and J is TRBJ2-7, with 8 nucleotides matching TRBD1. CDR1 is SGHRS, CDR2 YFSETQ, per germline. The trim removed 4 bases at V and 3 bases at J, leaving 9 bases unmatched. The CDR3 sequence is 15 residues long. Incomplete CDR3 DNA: TGCGCCAGCAGCCTACGACAGGGGTCGTTCTACGAG. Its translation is CASSLRQGSFYE. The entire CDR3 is CASSLRQGSFYEQYF.

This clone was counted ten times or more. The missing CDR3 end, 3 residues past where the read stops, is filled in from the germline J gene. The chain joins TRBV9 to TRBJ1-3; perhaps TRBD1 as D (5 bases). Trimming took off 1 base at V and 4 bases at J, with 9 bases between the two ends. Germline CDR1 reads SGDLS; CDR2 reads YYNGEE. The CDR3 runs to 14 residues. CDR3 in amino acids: CASSVLGAGNTIYF. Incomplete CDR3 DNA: TGTGCCAGCAGCGTATTAGGGGCCGGAAACACC. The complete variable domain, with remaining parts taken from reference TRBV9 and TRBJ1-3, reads DSGVTQTPKHLITATGQRVTLRCSPRSGDLSVYWYQQSLDQGLQFLIQYYNGEERAKGNILERFSAQQFPDLHSELNLSSLELGDSALYFCASSVLGAGNTIYFGEGSWLTVV.

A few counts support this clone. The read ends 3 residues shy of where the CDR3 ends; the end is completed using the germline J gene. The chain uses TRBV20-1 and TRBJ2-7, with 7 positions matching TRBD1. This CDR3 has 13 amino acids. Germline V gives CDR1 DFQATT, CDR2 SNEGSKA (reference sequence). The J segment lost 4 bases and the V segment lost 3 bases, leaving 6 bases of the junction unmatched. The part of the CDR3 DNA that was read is TGCAGTGCTAGTGTGACAGGGTTTTACGAG. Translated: CSASVTGFYE. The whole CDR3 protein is CSASVTGFYEQYF.

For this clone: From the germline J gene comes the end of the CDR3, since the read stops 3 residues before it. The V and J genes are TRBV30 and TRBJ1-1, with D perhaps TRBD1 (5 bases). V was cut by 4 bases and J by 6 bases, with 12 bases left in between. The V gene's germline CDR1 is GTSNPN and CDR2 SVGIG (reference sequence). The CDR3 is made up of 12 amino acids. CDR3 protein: CAWNRGDPEAFF. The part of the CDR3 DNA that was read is TGTGCCTGGAATAGGGGTGATCCTGAA.

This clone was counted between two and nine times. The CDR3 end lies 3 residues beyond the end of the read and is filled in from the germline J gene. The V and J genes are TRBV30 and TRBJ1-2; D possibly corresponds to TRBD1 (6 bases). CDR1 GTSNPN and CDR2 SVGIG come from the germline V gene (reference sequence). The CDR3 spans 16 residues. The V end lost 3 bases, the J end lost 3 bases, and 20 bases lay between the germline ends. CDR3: CAWRVQGRQIYYGYTF. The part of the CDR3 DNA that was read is TGTGCCTGGAGAGTACAGGGCAGACAAATCTACTATGGC.

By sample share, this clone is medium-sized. CDR3 DNA, as far as it was read: TGTGCCAGCAGCGAAGCTTGGCAGGAGAGAGAGACC. It translates to CASSEAWQERET. The whole CDR3 reads CASSEAWQERETQYF. The chain is built from TRBV7-2 and TRBJ2-5, with no clear D. The read ends 3 residues early relative to the CDR3; the germline J gene fills the gap. Trimming stripped 5 bases from V and 4 bases from J, with 17 bases between. The CDR3 spans 15 residues. Germline V lookup: CDR1 SGHTA, CDR2 FQGNSA.

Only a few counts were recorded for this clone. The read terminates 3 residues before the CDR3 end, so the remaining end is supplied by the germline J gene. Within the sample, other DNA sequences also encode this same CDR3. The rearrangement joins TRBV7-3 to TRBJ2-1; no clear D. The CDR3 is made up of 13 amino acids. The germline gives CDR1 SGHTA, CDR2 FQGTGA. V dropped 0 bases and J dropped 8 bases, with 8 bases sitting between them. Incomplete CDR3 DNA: TGTGCCAGCAGCTTAACGCTTCGCGATGAG. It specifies CASSLTLRDE. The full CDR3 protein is CASSLTLRDEQFF.

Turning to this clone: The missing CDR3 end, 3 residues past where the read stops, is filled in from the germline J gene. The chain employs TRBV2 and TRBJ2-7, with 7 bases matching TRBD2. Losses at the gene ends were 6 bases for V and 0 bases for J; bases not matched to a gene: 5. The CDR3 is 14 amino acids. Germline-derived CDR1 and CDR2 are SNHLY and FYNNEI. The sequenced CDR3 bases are TGTGCCAGCAGAGCCGGGACTAACTCCTACGAG. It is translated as CASRAGTNSYE. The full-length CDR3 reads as CASRAGTNSYEQYF.